The 2 T cell receptor beta chains listed next were all sequenced from one sample in a study of metastatic and nonmetastatic thyroid tumors. No treatment of any kind had been given to any patient before thyroid surgery. TCRdb reanalyzed the PCR reads with MiXCR. Seen here are thousands of clones, about a quarter observed once, and the top ten hold about 19%. The sequenced material came from adjacent normal tissue. The receptors here all came from a female donor with papillary thyroid cancer or a benign thyroid nodule (not recorded which). Some clones in this sample may be carry-over from other donors' samples.

In its sample, this clone was seen a few times. The chain uses TRBV6-1 and TRBJ1-6, with D possibly being TRBD1 (5 bases). The CDR3 totals 16 residues. Germline CDR1 is MNHNS and CDR2 is SASEGT. Between the trimmed V and J ends, which lost 6 bases and 0 bases, there was a span of 12 bases. The CDR3 here is CASRVGGSSYNSPLHF. The DNA of the CDR3 is TGTGCCAGCAGGGTCGGGGGGAGCTCCTATAATTCACCCCTCCACTTT.

This clone was detected a few times. Other nucleotide sequences in the sample specify the same CDR3. The chain has TRBV12-3 or TRBV12-4 and TRBJ2-7; a weak D match, TRBD2 (5 bases). This CDR3 spans 14 amino acids. V was shortened by 3 bases and J by 4 bases, with 13 bases between the two germline ends. The DNA of the CDR3 is TGTGCCAGCAGTTTTGGTGGGAGAAAGTACGAGCAGTACTTC. Translated: CASSFGGRKYEQYF.